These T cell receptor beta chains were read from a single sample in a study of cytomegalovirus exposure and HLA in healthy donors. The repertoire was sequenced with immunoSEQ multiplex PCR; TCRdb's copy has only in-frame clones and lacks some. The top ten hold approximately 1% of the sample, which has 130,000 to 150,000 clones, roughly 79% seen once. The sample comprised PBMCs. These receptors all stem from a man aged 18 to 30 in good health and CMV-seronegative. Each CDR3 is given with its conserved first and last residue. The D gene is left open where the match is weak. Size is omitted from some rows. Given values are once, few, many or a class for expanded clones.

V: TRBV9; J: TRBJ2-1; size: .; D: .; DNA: TGTGCCAGCACCCGAACAGACCGAGCCTCCTACAATGAGCAGTTCTTC; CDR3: CASTRTDRASYNEQFF
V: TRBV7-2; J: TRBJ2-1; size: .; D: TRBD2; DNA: TGTGCCAGCAGCTTAGTGGAAGTAGTAGCGGGGGGCAATCAGTTCTTC; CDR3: CASSLVEVVAGGNQFF
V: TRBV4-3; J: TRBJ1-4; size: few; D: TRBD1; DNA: TGCGCCAGCAGCCCGGACAGGGGATTCGAAAAACTGTTTTTT; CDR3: CASSPDRGFEKLFF
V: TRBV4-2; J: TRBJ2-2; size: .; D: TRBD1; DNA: TGTGCCAGCAGCCAAGACGGGACAGGGAGCACCGGGGAGCTGTTTTTT; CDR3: CASSQDGTGSTGELFF
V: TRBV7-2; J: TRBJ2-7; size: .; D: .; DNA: TGTGCCAGCAGCTTAGTACAGGGCTTCGACGAGCAGTACTTC; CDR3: CASSLVQGFDEQYF
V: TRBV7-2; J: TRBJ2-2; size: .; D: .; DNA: TGTGCCAGCAGCTTACCGACAGGAACGAACACCGGGGAGCTGTTTTTT; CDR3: CASSLPTGTNTGELFF
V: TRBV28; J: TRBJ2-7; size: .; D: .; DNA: TGTGCCAGCAGTTTGGCGCCAGGGATCGAGCAGTACTTC; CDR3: CASSLAPGIEQYF
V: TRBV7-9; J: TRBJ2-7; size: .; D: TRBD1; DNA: TGTTCCAGCAGCGACCTCCGGACAGGGGACTCCAACGAGCAGTACTTC; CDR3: CSSSDLRTGDSNEQYF
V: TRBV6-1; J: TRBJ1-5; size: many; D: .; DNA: TGTGCCAGCAGTGGACGGAGTAGCAATCAGCCCCAGCATTTT; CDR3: CASSGRSSNQPQHF
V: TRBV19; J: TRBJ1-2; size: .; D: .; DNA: TGTGCCAGTAGCCGCCAACTCCTTCGGGATGGCTATGGCTACACCTTC; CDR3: CASSRQLLRDGYGYTF
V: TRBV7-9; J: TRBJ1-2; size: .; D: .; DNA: TGTGCCAGCAGCTTAGTTGGCAGTCTCTATGGCTACACCTTC; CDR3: CASSLVGSLYGYTF
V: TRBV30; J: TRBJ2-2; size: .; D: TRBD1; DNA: TGTGCCTGGGGGCAGGGGGCAATCGGCACCGGGGAGCTGTTTTTT; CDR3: CAWGQGAIGTGELFF
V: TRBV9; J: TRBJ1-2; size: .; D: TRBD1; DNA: TGTGCCAGCAGCGTAGGGACAGGGGCCATGGGAGGCTACACCTTC; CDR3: CASSVGTGAMGGYTF
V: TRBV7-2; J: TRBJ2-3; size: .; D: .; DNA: TGTGCCAGCAGCTTAGCCCTGGGCTACACAGATACGCAGTATTTT; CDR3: CASSLALGYTDTQYF
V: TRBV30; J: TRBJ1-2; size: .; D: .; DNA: TGTGCCTGGAGGTCCCCTGTAATGGAGGGCTACACCTTC; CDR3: CAWRSPVMEGYTF
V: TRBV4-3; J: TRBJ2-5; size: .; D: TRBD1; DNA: TGCGCCAGCAGCCAATATGACAGGGCCGGGGAGACCCAGTACTTC; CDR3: CASSQYDRAGETQYF
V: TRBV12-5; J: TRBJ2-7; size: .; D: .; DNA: TGTGCTAGTGGTTTGTTTCAGGCATCCTACGAGCAGTACTTC; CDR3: CASGLFQASYEQYF
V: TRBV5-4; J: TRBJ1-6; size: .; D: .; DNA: TGTGCCAGCAGCTCACAGGGTAGATCACCCCTCCACTTT; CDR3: CASSSQGRSPLHF
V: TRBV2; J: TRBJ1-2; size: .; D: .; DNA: TGTGCCAGCAGAGGGAGTCCTACCGAAAACTATGGCTACACCTTC; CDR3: CASRGSPTENYGYTF
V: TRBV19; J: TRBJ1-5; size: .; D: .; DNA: TGTGCCAGTAGTATTAAACTTAATCAGCCCCAGCATTTT; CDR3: CASSIKLNQPQHF
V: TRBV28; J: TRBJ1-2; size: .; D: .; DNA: TGTGCCAGCAGTTTAATTGGCGGGAATTATGGCTACACCTTC; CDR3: CASSLIGGNYGYTF
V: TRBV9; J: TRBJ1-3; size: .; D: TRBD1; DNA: TGTGCCAGCAGCCCCGGACAGGGAGGCGCGAACACCATATATTTT; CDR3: CASSPGQGGANTIYF
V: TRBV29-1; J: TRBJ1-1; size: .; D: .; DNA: TGCAGCGTTGAAGGTAGGGGTTGGAACACTGAAGCTTTCTTT; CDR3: CSVEGRGWNTEAFF
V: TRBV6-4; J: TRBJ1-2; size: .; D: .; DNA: TGTGCCAGCAGTGATGAGGCAGGAGGCTATGGCTACACCTTC; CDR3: CASSDEAGGYGYTF
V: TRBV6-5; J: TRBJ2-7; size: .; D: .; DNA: TGTGCCAGCAGTCTCTACGAGCAGTACTTC; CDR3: CASSLYEQYF
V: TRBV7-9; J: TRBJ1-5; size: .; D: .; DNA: TGTGCCAGCAGTGGAGGGGCCAATCAGCCCCAGCATTTT; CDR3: CASSGGANQPQHF
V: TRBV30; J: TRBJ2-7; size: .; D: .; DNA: TGTGCCTGGACTTTAGGGGGGGGCGGGTACGAGCAGTACTTC; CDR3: CAWTLGGGGYEQYF
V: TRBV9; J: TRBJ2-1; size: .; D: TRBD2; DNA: TGTGCCAGCAGCGTAGTTCCCAGCGGGGGGGCTTATGAGCAGTTCTTC; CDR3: CASSVVPSGGAYEQFF
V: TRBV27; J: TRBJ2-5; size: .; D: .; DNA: TGTGCCAGCAGCAGCAGCGGACCACAAGAGACCCAGTACTTC; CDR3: CASSSSGPQETQYF
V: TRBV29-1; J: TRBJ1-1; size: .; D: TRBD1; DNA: TGCAGCGTTGAGCCTCTGCGGGACAGGGGGCGCATGAACACTGAAGCTTTCTTT; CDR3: CSVEPLRDRGRMNTEAFF
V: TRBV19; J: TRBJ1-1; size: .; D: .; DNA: TGTGCCAGTAGTGTAAAATTGAACACTGAAGCTTTCTTT; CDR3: CASSVKLNTEAFF
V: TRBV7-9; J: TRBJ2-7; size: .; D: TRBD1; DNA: TGTGCCAGCAGCTCACCAATACAGGGGAACCACGAGCAGTACTTC; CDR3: CASSSPIQGNHEQYF
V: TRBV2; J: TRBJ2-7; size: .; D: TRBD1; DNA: TGTGCCAGCAGTCCGGGACAGGGGAGGTCCTACGAGCAGTACTTC; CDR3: CASSPGQGRSYEQYF
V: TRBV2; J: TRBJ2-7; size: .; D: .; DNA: TGTGCCAACGTAGGGGGCTACGAGCAGTACTTC; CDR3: CANVGGYEQYF
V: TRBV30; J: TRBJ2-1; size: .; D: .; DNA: TGTGCCTGGAGGCCACGGAATGAGCAGTTCTTC; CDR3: CAWRPRNEQFF
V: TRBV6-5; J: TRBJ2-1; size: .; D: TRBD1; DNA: TGTGCCAGCAGTTCCGGACAGGGACGATACAATGAGCAGTTCTTC; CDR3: CASSSGQGRYNEQFF
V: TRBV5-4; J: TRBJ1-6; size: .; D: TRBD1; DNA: TGTGCCAGCAGCTTGGCACAGGGGGCAGGCAATTCACCCCTCCACTTT; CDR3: CASSLAQGAGNSPLHF